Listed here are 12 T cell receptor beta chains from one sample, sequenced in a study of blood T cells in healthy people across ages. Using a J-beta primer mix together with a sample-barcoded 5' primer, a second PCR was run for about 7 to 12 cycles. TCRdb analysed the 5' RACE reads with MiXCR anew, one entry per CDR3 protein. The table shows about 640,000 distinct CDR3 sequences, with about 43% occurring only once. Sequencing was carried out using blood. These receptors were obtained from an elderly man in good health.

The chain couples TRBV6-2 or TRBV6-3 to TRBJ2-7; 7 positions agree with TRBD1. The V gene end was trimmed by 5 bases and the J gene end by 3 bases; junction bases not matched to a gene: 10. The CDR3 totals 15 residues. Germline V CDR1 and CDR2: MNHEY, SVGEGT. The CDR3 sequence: CASSNSRQGSYEQYF. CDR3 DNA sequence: TGTGCCAGCAGTAACAGCCGACAGGGAAGCTACGAGCAGTACTTC.

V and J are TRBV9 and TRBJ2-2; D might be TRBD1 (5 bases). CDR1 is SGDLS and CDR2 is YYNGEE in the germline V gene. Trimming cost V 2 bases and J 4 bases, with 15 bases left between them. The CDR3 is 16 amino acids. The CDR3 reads CASSVSGQGGTGELFF. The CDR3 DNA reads TGTGCCAGCAGCGTGTCCGGTCAGGGCGGCACCGGGGAGCTGTTTTTT.

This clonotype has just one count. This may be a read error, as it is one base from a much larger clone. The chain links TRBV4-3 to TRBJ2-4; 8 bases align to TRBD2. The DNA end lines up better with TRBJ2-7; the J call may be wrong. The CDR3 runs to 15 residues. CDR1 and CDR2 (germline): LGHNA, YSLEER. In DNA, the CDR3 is TGCGCCAGCAGCCAAGATGTTAGCGGGGCCGACGAGCAGTACTTC. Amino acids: CASSQDVSGADEQYF.

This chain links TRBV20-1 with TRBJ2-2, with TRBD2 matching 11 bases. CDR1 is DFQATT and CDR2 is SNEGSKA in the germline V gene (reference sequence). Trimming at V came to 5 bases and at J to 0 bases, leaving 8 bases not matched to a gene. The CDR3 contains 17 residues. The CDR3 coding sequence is TGCAGTGCTGTCCCTAGCGGGAGGCCGTCGAACACCGGGGAGCTGTTTTTT. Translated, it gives CSAVPSGRPSNTGELFF.

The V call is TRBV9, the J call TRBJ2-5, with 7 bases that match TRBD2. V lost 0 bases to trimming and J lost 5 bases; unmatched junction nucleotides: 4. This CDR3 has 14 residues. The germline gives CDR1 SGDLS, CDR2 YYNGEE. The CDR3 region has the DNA TGTGCCAGCAGCGTAGGGGCTAGCGGCGAGACCCAGTACTTC. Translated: CASSVGASGETQYF.

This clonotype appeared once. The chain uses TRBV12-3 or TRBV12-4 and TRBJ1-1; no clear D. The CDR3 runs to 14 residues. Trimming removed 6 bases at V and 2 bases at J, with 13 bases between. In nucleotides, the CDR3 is TGTGCCAGCAGCCCTTATCGGGGTAACACTGAAGCTTTCTTT. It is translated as CASSPYRGNTEAFF.

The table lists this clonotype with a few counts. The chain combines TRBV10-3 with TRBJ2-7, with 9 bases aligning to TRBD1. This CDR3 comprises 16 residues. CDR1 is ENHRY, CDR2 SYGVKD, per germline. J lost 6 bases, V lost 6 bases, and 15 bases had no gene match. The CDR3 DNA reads TGTGCCATCAGACCCGGGACAGGGTCGGGCCCTACCGAGCAGTACTTC. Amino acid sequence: CAIRPGTGSGPTEQYF.

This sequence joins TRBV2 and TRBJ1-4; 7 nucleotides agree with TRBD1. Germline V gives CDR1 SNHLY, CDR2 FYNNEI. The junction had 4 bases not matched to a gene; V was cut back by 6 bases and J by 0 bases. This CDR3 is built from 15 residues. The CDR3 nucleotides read TGTGCCAGCAGCAGACAGGGAACAACTAATGAAAAACTGTTTTTT. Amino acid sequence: CASSRQGTTNEKLFF.

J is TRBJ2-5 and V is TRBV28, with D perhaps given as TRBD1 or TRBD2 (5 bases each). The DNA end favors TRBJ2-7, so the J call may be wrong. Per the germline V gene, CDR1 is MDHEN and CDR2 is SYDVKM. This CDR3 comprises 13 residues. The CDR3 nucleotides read TGTGCCAGCGGTGTCGGGGCCCCCTACGAGCAGTACTTC. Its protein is CASGVGAPYEQYF.

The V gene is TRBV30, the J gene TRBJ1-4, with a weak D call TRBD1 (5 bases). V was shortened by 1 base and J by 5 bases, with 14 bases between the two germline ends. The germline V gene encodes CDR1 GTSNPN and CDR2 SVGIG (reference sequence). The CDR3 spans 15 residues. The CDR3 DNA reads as TGTGCCTGGAGTGGGGCCGGGACGGGGAATGAAAAACTGTTTTTT. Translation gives CAWSGAGTGNEKLFF.

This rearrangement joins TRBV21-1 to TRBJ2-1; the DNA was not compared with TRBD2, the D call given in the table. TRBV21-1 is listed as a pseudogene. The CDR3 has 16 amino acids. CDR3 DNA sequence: TGTGCCAGCAGCATACTGACTAGCGGAGACTCCAATGAGCAGTTCTTC. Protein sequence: CASSILTSGDSNEQFF.

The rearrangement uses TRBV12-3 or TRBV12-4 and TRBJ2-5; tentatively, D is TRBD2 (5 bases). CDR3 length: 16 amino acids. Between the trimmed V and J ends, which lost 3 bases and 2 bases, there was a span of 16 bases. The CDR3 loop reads CASSLIRTASQETQYF. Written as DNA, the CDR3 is TGTGCCAGCAGTTTGATAAGGACTGCTTCTCAAGAGACCCAGTACTTC.